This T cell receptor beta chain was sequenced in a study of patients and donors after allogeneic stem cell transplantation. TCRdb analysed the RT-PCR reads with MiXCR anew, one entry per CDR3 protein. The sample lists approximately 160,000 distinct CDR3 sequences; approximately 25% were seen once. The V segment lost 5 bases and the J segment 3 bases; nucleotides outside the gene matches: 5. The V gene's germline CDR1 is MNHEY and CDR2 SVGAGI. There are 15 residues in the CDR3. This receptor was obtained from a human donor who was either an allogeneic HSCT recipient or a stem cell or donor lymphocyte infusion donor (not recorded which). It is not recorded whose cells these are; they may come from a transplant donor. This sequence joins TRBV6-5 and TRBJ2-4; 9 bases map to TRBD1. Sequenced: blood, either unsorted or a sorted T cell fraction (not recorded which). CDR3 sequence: CASSPLTGGKNIQYF. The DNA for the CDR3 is TGTGCCAGCAGTCCGCTGACAGGGGGCAAAAACATTCAGTACTTC.